The entry below describes one T cell receptor beta chain. These data are taken from a study of blood T cell repertoires in COVID-19. This table comes from immunoSEQ multiplex PCR, and its TCRdb copy is limited to in-frame clones, with some not included. The data show roughly 81,000 clones, with roughly four fifths seen just once and less than 2.5% held by the top ten. Per germline, CDR1 SGHNT and CDR2 YENEEA. The CDR3 spans 17 residues. The V segment lost 5 bases and the J segment 4 bases; nucleotides outside the gene matches: 11. V and J are TRBV11-3 and TRBJ1-4, with TRBD1 identical over 9 bases. This receptor was obtained from a woman between 70 and 85 years old with acute or convalescent COVID-19. Sample: peripheral blood. CDR3 amino acids: CASSRPRDREDNEKLFF. The CDR3 bases are TGTGCCAGCAGCCGGCCCCGGGACAGGGAAGATAATGAAAAACTGTTTTTT.